The rows below give T cell receptor beta chains drawn from one sample of a study of technical replicates of blood from a few donors. Sequencing was performed with immunoSEQ multiplex PCR; in TCRdb, only in-frame clones are kept and a portion is missing. The sample carries 45,000 to 60,000 clones, around 83% recorded once. Sequencing used PBMCs. All receptors come from a human donor in good health. Some clones in this sample may be carry-over from other donors' samples. CDR3s include the opening cysteine and the closing phenylalanine or tryptophan. Fields, in order: CDR3 protein, CDR3 DNA, J gene, D gene, V gene, clone size. A D gene is named only where the DNA matches it firmly. For some rows the clone size is stated as once, few or many, or as a class when expanded; others skip it.

CASTRGGMSNQPQHF | TGTGCCAGCACCCGGGGGGGTATGAGCAATCAGCCCCAGCATTTT | TRBJ1-5 | . | TRBV28 | medium-sized
CASSQFYMTEAFF | TGCGCCAGCAGCCAATTCTATATGACTGAAGCTTTCTTT | TRBJ1-1 | . | TRBV4-3 | .
CASSGSGNTGELFF | TGTGCCAGCTCGGGTAGCGGGAACACCGGGGAGCTGTTTTTT | TRBJ2-2 | . | TRBV2 | .
CASSPGTSGAYEQYF | TGTGCCAGCAGCCCAGGGACTAGCGGAGCATACGAGCAGTACTTC | TRBJ2-7 | TRBD2 | TRBV11-3 | .
CASSFPLFGPGEQYF | TGTGCCAGCAGCTTTCCCCTATTCGGCCCGGGAGAGCAGTACTTC | TRBJ2-7 | . | TRBV7-9 | .
CASRSGGSGAEAFF | TGTGCCAGCAGGTCCGGGGGTTCGGGGGCTGAAGCTTTCTTT | TRBJ1-1 | . | TRBV11-2 | .
CARSSLYRWTSGRPRDDTQYF | TGTGCCAGAAGCTCCCTATATCGTTGGACTAGCGGGAGACCCAGGGATGATACGCAGTATTTT | TRBJ2-3 | TRBD2 | TRBV5-3 | .
CASSLGAGGPSDTQYF | TGTGCCAGCAGCTTAGGGGCGGGGGGGCCTTCAGATACGCAGTATTTT | TRBJ2-3 | TRBD2 | TRBV7-2 | .
CAISPEDFVGNTIYF | TGTGCCATCAGCCCGGAGGACTTTGTCGGAAACACCATATATTTT | TRBJ1-3 | . | TRBV10-3 | .
CAWSVSGGGSPLHF | TGTGCCTGGAGTGTAAGCGGGGGGGGTTCACCCCTCCACTTT | TRBJ1-6 | . | TRBV30 | .
CASSQDRPGGRFGDEQFF | TGCGCCAGCAGCCAAGATCGCCCGGGCGGGAGGTTTGGCGATGAGCAGTTCTTC | TRBJ2-1 | TRBD2 | TRBV4-3 | .
CSVGEREQYF | TGCAGCGTCGGGGAGCGCGAGCAGTACTTC | TRBJ2-7 | . | TRBV29-1 | .
CASSMGTFTYGYTF | TGTGCCAGTAGTATGGGGACATTTACCTATGGCTACACCTTC | TRBJ1-2 | . | TRBV19 | .
CASSGGVGTSTDTQYF | TGTGCCAGCAGCGGAGGGGTTGGGACCAGCACAGATACGCAGTATTTT | TRBJ2-3 | . | TRBV13 | .